This TCR beta chain appears in the sequencing data of a study of T cell repertoires in cytomegalovirus infection. Across the whole study: Use of recently identified HLA-C-restricted and well-studied HLA-B-restricted CMV epitopes was part of the study. Public TCR beta signatures indicated both CMV infection and matching HLA type. Notes on the study in general: The response measured ex vivo was dominated by TCR beta clonotypes (HLA-C-restricted and CMV-specific). The study identified carriers of CMV plus the relevant HLA from cumulative public TCR beta family frequency.

Each CDR3 protein gets one entry after TCRdb re-called the reads with MiXCR. The sample includes 90,000 to 120,000 distinct CDR3 sequences, 42% seen only once; the top ten take less than 80%. With regard to this clonotype: What it binds is unknown.

Per germline, CDR1 SGHTA and CDR2 FQGNSA. The CDR3 contains 13 residues. Trimming removed 5 bases at V and 4 bases at J, with 12 bases between. J is TRBJ2-7 and V is TRBV7-2, with a possible D match to TRBD2 (6 bases). This receptor was identified in a human donor in good health (CMV status not recorded). Some clones in this sample may be carry-over from other donors' samples. The material was CD8+ T cells from cultured PBMCs, obtained from culture after CMV antigen stimulation. DNA of the CDR3: TGTGCCAGCAGCCCCGGGGGTCAATACGAGCAGTACTTC. Translating gives CASSPGGQYEQYF.